This is a list of T cell receptor beta chains from one sample in a study of PD-1 blockade in mismatch repair-deficient tumors. Sequencing used immunoSEQ multiplex PCR; TCRdb keeps in-frame clones, though not all of them. The sample contains 49,000 or so clones, 81% of which appear only once. The starting material was peripheral blood, obtained 20 weeks after starting pembrolizumab. The receptors were gathered from an adult with mismatch repair-deficient cancer. Each CDR3 is given with its conserved first and last residue. Size values are once, few and many counts, or a class for expanded clones, and some rows have none.

>-|TRBJ1-1|TRBV19
CASSILGTEAFF
>-|TRBJ1-1|TRBV18
CASSPQGAERAFF
>-|TRBJ2-7|TRBV6-1
CALLGQGEF
>-|TRBJ1-4|TRBV6-1
CASKSLATNEKLFF
>-|TRBJ1-2|TRBV7-2
CASSLVQGYGYTF
>-|TRBJ1-4|TRBV14
CASSQGALGEKLFF
>-|TRBJ2-5|TRBV7-7
CASSLGGTEGETQYF
>-|TRBJ1-1|TRBV19
CASSSGGSEAFF
>-|TRBJ2-1|TRBV30
CASPGTGGLEQFF
>-|TRBJ2-2|TRBV2
CASSERIPGELFF
>few|TRBJ1-2|TRBV7-8
CASSLHGQGANGYTF
>-|TRBJ2-3|TRBV28
CASRSQSYGSADTQYF
>-|TRBJ2-5|TRBV5-4
CASSLASGRAGETQYF
>-|TRBJ2-1|TRBV7-9
CASSFGLAGGSSYNEQFF
>-|TRBJ1-2|TRBV12-2
CASRLPRRCYGYTF
>-|TRBJ2-3|TRBV19
CASSFRGRLKDTQYF
>-|TRBJ2-5|TRBV6-5
CASSYSSGRGTETQYF
>once|TRBJ2-1|TRBV6-6
CASSSGTGVNEQFF
>-|TRBJ1-5|TRBV14
CASSQEETGGQPQHF
>few|TRBJ1-5|TRBV6-5
CASTADRNQPQHF
>-|TRBJ2-7|TRBV6-5
CASSVRTGSYEQYF
>once|TRBJ2-7|TRBV10-1
CASSPSGSIGYEQYF
>-|TRBJ2-7|TRBV11-2
CASSPRGLAGVYEQYF
>-|TRBJ2-7|TRBV19
CASSMGTGAGEQYF
>few|TRBJ1-5|TRBV7-8
CASSSRVVGQPQHF
>-|TRBJ2-7|TRBV19
CASSMGASGSYEQYF
>-|TRBJ2-1|TRBV7-3
CASSSNFQRTSGRPHEQFF
>-|TRBJ1-4|TRBV7-9
CASSSRVGEKLFF
>-|TRBJ2-7|TRBV5-4
CASRVVGVEYEQYF
>medium-sized|TRBJ1-2|TRBV11-2
CASRGERTNYGYTF
>-|TRBJ2-7|TRBV7-2
CASSSFGTSGYEQYF
>-|TRBJ2-2|TRBV7-6
CASSSVTSGSKLFF
>-|TRBJ1-3|TRBV4-3
CASSPGIGTGNTIYF
>-|TRBJ1-3|TRBV7-8
CASSQDGNTIYF
>-|TRBJ2-7|TRBV13
CASSLLPTYEQYF
>-|TRBJ2-5|TRBV5-4
CASSGTSGRGGETQYF
>-|TRBJ2-2|TRBV12-5
CASGLFRGELFF
>-|TRBJ1-2|TRBV27
CASHTSYFTTTVINYGYTF
>few|TRBJ1-1|TRBV7-9
CASSFDPGAGAFF
>-|TRBJ1-1|TRBV9
CASSDPPTGSWTEAFF
>once|TRBJ2-5|TRBV2
CASSPRTGGETQYF
>-|TRBJ2-1|TRBV19
CASSIGGSITNEQFF